Here is one TCR beta chain with its context. As yet, its antigen is unknown. The V end was cut by 0 bases, the J end by 8 bases, with 8 bases between. CDR3 length equals 12 residues. Germline CDR1 reads SGHRS; CDR2 reads YFSETQ. Measured with immunoSEQ multiplex PCR; TCRdb has only the in-frame clones, and not every one. The profile covers about 43,000 clones, with more than 85% appearing a single time and roughly 10% taken by the ten largest. This record comes from a study of T cells in localized non-small cell lung cancer. Findings of the study overall: The study detected a median approximately 50 of the top 100 tumor clones in adjacent lung. Because only a single region of the tumor was sequenced, heterogeneity remains possible.

This specimen was PBMCs, taken before any cancer treatment. This receptor was identified in a woman aged 35 to 70 with stage II lung adenocarcinoma. The chain is built from TRBV5-1 and TRBJ1-1, with no clear D. CDR3: CASSLGQAEAFF. CDR3 coding DNA: TGCGCCAGCAGCTTGGGCCAGGCGGAAGCTTTCTTT.